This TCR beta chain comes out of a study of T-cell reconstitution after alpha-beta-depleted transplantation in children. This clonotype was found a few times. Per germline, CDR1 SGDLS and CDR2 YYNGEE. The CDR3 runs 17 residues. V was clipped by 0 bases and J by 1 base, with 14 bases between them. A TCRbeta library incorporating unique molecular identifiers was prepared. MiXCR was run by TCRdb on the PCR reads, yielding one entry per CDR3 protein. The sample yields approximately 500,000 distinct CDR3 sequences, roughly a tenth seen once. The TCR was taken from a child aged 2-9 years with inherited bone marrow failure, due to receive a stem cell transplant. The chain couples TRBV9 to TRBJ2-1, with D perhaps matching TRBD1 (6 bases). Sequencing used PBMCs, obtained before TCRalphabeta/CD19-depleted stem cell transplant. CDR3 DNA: TGTGCCAGCAGCGTAGGGACAGCCCAGTCTTCCTACAATGAGCAGTTCTTC. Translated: CASSVGTAQSSYNEQFF.